This TCR beta chain was profiled in a study of blood T cell repertoires in COVID-19. Study-wide context: COVID-19 samples, acute and convalescent, were from the United States, Italy and Spain.

In the authors' methods: It was from reference gene primer amplification that nucleated cell counts were estimated. This table comes from immunoSEQ multiplex PCR, and its TCRdb copy is limited to in-frame clones, with some not included. V, J and clone size are taken as reported in that table, and D and trimming were inferred from the DNA itself. The profile covers roughly 110,000 clones, with approximately 81% appearing a single time and approximately 13% taken by the ten largest. Sequenced sample: peripheral blood. The clonotype was recovered from a human donor in a cohort sampled during active COVID-19.

CDR3 bases: TGTGCCAGCAGCTTTCGCGGCGGAGAGACCCAGTACTTC. This encodes CASSFRGGETQYF. The chain recombines TRBV5-6 with TRBJ2-5; D is ambiguous. Germline V gene data show CDR1 as SGHDT and CDR2 as YYEEEE. This CDR3 is built from 13 residues. Trimming took 2 bases from V and 4 from J, leaving 9 bases between them.